The rows below give T cell receptor beta chains drawn from one sample of a study of blood T cell repertoires in COVID-19. Using immunoSEQ multiplex PCR, the repertoire was profiled, and TCRdb retains in-frame clones only, with some absent. The table has some 180,000 clones, roughly 76% seen once; the top ten hold approximately 11%. The source material was peripheral blood. These receptor sequences come from a woman aged 40-49 years with COVID-19, enrolled during active disease. Both conserved end residues are part of each CDR3. A D gene is named only where the DNA matches it firmly. The size field is filled for only some rows; it gives once, few, many or a size class.

NA	TRBV7-3	NA	TRBJ2-7	CASSYRQGGEQYF	TGTGCCAGCAGCTACCGACAGGGAGGCGAGCAGTACTTC
NA	TRBV12-3/TRBV12-4	NA	TRBJ1-5	CASRQVPNQPQHF	TGTGCCAGCAGACAGGTACCTAATCAGCCCCAGCATTTT
TRBD1	TRBV27	NA	TRBJ2-1	CASSSTGRNEQFF	TGTGCCAGCAGTTCGACAGGGAGAAATGAGCAGTTCTTC
NA	TRBV9	NA	TRBJ2-1	CASSVPPYNEQFF	TGTGCCAGCAGCGTACCTCCTTACAATGAGCAGTTCTTC
TRBD1	TRBV29-1	NA	TRBJ2-3	CSVEAPTGGLTDTQYF	TGCAGCGTTGAAGCCCCGACAGGGGGACTCACAGATACGCAGTATTTT
TRBD1	TRBV19	NA	TRBJ1-5	CASSDHRGSNQPQHF	TGTGCCAGTAGTGACCACAGGGGGTCCAATCAGCCCCAGCATTTT
TRBD2	TRBV5-4	once	TRBJ2-5	CASSPPMVAGSATQYF	TGTGCCAGCAGCCCCCCTATGGTAGCGGGGTCTGCGACCCAGTACTTC
NA	TRBV6-5	few	TRBJ2-5	CASSQGLEETQYF	TGTGCCAGCAGTCAGGGGCTGGAAGAGACCCAGTACTTC
NA	TRBV9	NA	TRBJ2-5	CASSPTGHKQETQYF	TGTGCCAGCAGCCCTACAGGACATAAACAAGAGACCCAGTACTTC
TRBD1	TRBV5-4	NA	TRBJ1-2	CASSLNRGDYGYTF	TGTGCCAGCAGCTTGAACAGGGGCGACTATGGCTACACCTTC
TRBD2	TRBV7-2	NA	TRBJ2-5	CASRTSGGGETQYF	TGTGCCAGTCGGACTAGCGGGGGTGGAGAGACCCAGTACTTC
NA	TRBV11-2	NA	TRBJ2-5	CASSVLSWETQYF	TGTGCCAGCAGCGTACTTTCTTGGGAGACCCAGTACTTC
NA	TRBV6-7	NA	TRBJ1-2	CASSYLTGRYGYTF	TGTGCCAGCAGTTACTTGACAGGCCGGTATGGCTACACCTTC
NA	TRBV9	NA	TRBJ1-1	CASSPGGSGGTEAFF	TGTGCCAGCAGCCCCGGGGGTTCTGGGGGCACTGAAGCTTTCTTT
NA	TRBV9	NA	TRBJ1-5	CASSVAGGQPQHF	TGTGCCAGCAGCGTAGCTGGAGGGCAGCCCCAGCATTTT
NA	TRBV3-1/TRBV3-2	once	TRBJ2-5	CASSQDRRERGETQYF	TGTGCCAGCAGCCAAGATAGGCGGGAAAGGGGAGAGACCCAGTACTTC
NA	TRBV9	once	TRBJ2-2	CASSAHTGELFF	TGTGCCAGCAGCGCTCACACCGGGGAGCTGTTTTTT
NA	TRBV2	NA	TRBJ1-3	CASSVSSGNTIYF	TGTGCCAGCAGCGTCAGCTCTGGAAACACCATATATTTT
NA	TRBV7-8	once	TRBJ1-2	CASSLYGQSNYGYTF	TGTGCCAGCAGCTTATACGGACAGTCTAACTATGGCTACACCTTC
NA	TRBV7-3	NA	TRBJ2-3	CASSYQVTDTQYF	TGTGCCAGCAGCTATCAGGTCACAGATACGCAGTATTTT
NA	TRBV28	NA	TRBJ1-4	CASSGDLAGLLSTNEKLFF	TGTGCCAGCAGTGGGGACTTGGCAGGGCTCCTATCAACTAATGAAAAACTGTTTTTT
TRBD1	TRBV27	NA	TRBJ2-1	CASSRTGTGLTYEQFF	TGTGCCAGCAGCCGGACCGGGACAGGGCTGACCTATGAGCAGTTCTTC
NA	TRBV3-1/TRBV3-2	NA	TRBJ2-4	CASSQERTLKNIQYF	TGTGCCAGCAGCCAAGAGAGGACACTTAAAAACATTCAGTACTTC
NA	TRBV18	once	TRBJ1-5	CASSLKVGEPQHF	TGTGCCAGCTCACTTAAGGTGGGCGAGCCCCAGCATTTT
NA	TRBV5-1	NA	TRBJ2-3	CASSVDTDTQYF	TGCGCCAGCAGCGTAGACACAGATACGCAGTATTTT
NA	TRBV9	NA	TRBJ1-3	CASSVGGGRHSGNTIYF	TGTGCCAGCAGCGTAGGAGGAGGCAGGCACTCTGGAAACACCATATATTTT
NA	TRBV3-1/TRBV3-2	few	TRBJ1-2	CASKPDRSYGYTF	TGTGCCAGCAAGCCGGATAGGAGCTATGGCTACACCTTC
TRBD2	TRBV7-2	NA	TRBJ2-1	CASSPLAGGVYNEQFF	TGTGCCAGCAGCCCCTTAGCGGGAGGGGTCTACAATGAGCAGTTCTTC
TRBD2	TRBV3-1/TRBV3-2	NA	TRBJ2-3	CASSRLAGGTDTQYF	TGTGCCAGCAGCCGACTAGCGGGAGGCACAGATACGCAGTATTTT
TRBD1	TRBV27	once	TRBJ2-2	CASSPLSGTGLTGELFF	TGTGCCAGCAGTCCCCTTTCCGGGACAGGTCTCACCGGGGAGCTGTTTTTT
NA	TRBV6-1	NA	TRBJ1-1	CASSEVGRGNTEAFF	TGTGCCAGCAGTGAAGTTGGCAGGGGGAACACTGAAGCTTTCTTT
NA	TRBV2	NA	TRBJ1-3	CASNALSGNTIYF	TGTGCCAGCAACGCCCTATCTGGAAACACCATATATTTT
TRBD2	TRBV3-1/TRBV3-2	NA	TRBJ2-1	CASSQDLGLVYNEQFF	TGTGCCAGCAGCCAAGATTTGGGACTAGTCTACAATGAGCAGTTCTTC